One and the same sample provided the 27 T cell receptor beta chains below, sequenced in a study of blood T cell repertoires in COVID-19. Assay used: immunoSEQ multiplex PCR; TCRdb lists only in-frame clones, some missing. The sample lists 250,000 to 300,000 clones, around 86% occurring once. Sample: peripheral blood. These receptors were collected from an older woman with active or convalescent COVID-19.

This clone came up a few times. The chain couples TRBV7-9 to TRBJ2-1, with a weak D call TRBD1 (7 bases). Trimming stripped 0 bases from V and 3 bases from J, with 12 bases between. CDR3 length: 16 amino acids. Germline V gives CDR1 SEHNR, CDR2 FQNEAQ (reference sequence). The CDR3 nucleotides are TGTGCCAGCAGCTTAGCGGGGCAGGGGGGCTACAATGAGCAGTTCTTC. Its protein is CASSLAGQGGYNEQFF.

The chain recombines TRBV18 with TRBJ2-3; the match to TRBD1 covers 7 bases. This CDR3 has 15 amino acids. After removal of 4 bases from V and 2 bases from J, the junction contained 6 bases not matched to a gene. CDR1 KGHSH and CDR2 LQKENI come from the germline V gene. Here the CDR3 DNA reads TGTGCCAGCTCACAAGACAGGGATTACACAGATACGCAGTATTTT. The encoded protein is CASSQDRDYTDTQYF. Using reference TRBV18 and TRBJ2-3 for the parts outside the CDR3, the full variable domain is NAGVMQNPRHLVRRRGQEARLRCSPMKGHSHVYWYRQLPEEGLKFMVYLQKENIIDESGMPKERFSAEFPKEGPSILRIQQVVRGDSAAYFCASSQDRDYTDTQYFGPGTRLTVL.

J is TRBJ1-2 and V is TRBV4-3, with TRBD1 matching over 7 bases. V dropped 0 bases and J dropped 6; count of bases not matched to a gene: 10. This CDR3 contains 16 residues. CDR1 and CDR2 (germline): LGHNA, YSLEER. The CDR3 DNA reads as TGCGCCAGCAGCCAAGAAAACCACAGGGGTAGGAATGGCTACACCTTC. Protein sequence: CASSQENHRGRNGYTF.

This clone was picked up a small number of times. This chain links TRBV4-1 with TRBJ1-5; no clear D gene. This CDR3 spans 13 amino acids. Germline lookup yields CDR1 MGHRA and CDR2 YSYEKL. V lost 1 base to trimming and J lost 7 bases, with 8 bases between them. The CDR3 spells CASSQGFSQPQHF. In nucleotides, the CDR3 is TGCGCCAGCAGCCAAGGCTTTAGCCAGCCCCAGCATTTT.

This chain uses TRBV6-5 with TRBJ1-1; maybe TRBD1 (5 bases). Trimming cost V 5 bases and J 3 bases, with 13 bases left between them. CDR3 length: 14 amino acids. Germline V lookup: CDR1 MNHEY, CDR2 SVGAGI. CDR3 DNA sequence: TGTGCCAGCAGTACGGGGGTGTCGCACACTGAAGCTTTCTTT. It specifies CASSTGVSHTEAFF.

The V call is TRBV11-3, the J call TRBJ2-1; 7 bases fit TRBD1. Trimming removed 5 bases from V and 1 base from J; junction bases left unmatched: 2. Germline CDR1 and CDR2: SGHNT and YENEEA. This CDR3 spans 14 amino acids. CDR3 DNA sequence: TGTGCCAGCAGCCGACAGGGTTCCTACAATGAGCAGTTCTTC. Its protein product is CASSRQGSYNEQFF.

The V gene is TRBV9, the J gene TRBJ1-4; D not certain. CDR1 and CDR2 (germline): SGDLS, YYNGEE. This CDR3 contains 15 residues. Trimming pared 2 bases from V and 8 bases from J, leaving 16 bases between. CDR3 residues: CASSVEGVMREKLFF. The CDR3 region has the DNA TGTGCCAGCAGCGTCGAGGGCGTGATGCGAGAAAAACTGTTTTTT.

J is TRBJ1-1 and V is TRBV5-1; possibly TRBD1 for D (5 bases). Deletions cut 2 bases from V and 3 bases from J, with 11 bases between. The CDR3 contains 14 residues. CDR1 and CDR2 from the germline V gene are SGHRS and YFSETQ. The CDR3 DNA follows: TGCGCCAGCAGCTTACGGGGGACCGACACTGAAGCTTTCTTT. Translation gives CASSLRGTDTEAFF.

This clone appeared a single time. This chain joins TRBV7-9 and TRBJ2-4, with D perhaps matching TRBD2 (5 bases). Trimming took off 0 bases at V and 5 bases at J, with 11 bases between the two ends. Germline CDR1 and CDR2: SEHNR and FQNEAQ (reference sequence). The CDR3 has 15 residues. The CDR3 region is CASSLARVGENIQYF. The CDR3 DNA reads as TGTGCCAGCAGCTTAGCGCGGGTTGGCGAAAACATTCAGTACTTC.

The chain uses TRBV3-1 (or the pseudogene TRBV3-2) and TRBJ1-2; 8 positions agree with TRBD1. V lost 0 bases to trimming and J lost 8 bases; unmatched junction nucleotides: 8. CDR1 and CDR2 (germline): LGHDT, YNNKEL (reference sequence). The CDR3 runs to 15 residues. This CDR3 is CASSQDSAGGRGYTF. CDR3 DNA: TGTGCCAGCAGCCAAGATTCGGCAGGGGGCCGGGGCTACACCTTC.

The J gene is TRBJ1-1, the V gene TRBV30, with D unresolved. The CDR3 runs to 15 residues. V was cut by 1 base and J by 4 bases, with 16 bases left in between. The germline V gene has CDR1 GTSNPN and CDR2 SVGIG (reference sequence). This chain's CDR3 is CAWSGEESGFTEAFF. CDR3 DNA sequence: TGTGCCTGGAGTGGAGAAGAATCGGGATTCACTGAAGCTTTCTTT.

The rearrangement uses TRBV19 and TRBJ2-1, with 7 bases that match TRBD2. Germline trimming cut 4 bases from V and 4 bases from J; bases unmatched to any gene: 7. The CDR3 is made up of 15 amino acids. CDR1 and CDR2 (germline): LNHDA, SQIVND (reference sequence). CDR3 loop: CASSKGGGQYNEQFF. CDR3 nucleotide sequence: TGTGCCAGTAGTAAGGGCGGGGGTCAATACAATGAGCAGTTCTTC.

This clone was seen once. The chain recombines TRBV28 with TRBJ1-1; 8 bases align to TRBD1. V dropped 5 bases and J dropped 1; count of bases not matched to a gene: 6. The CDR3 covers 15 residues. Germline CDR1 and CDR2: MDHEN and SYDVKM. CDR3 bases: TGTGCCAGCAGTCCCCCCGGACAGGGGAACACTGAAGCTTTCTTT. The encoded protein is CASSPPGQGNTEAFF.

The chain couples TRBV30 to TRBJ1-5; possible D gene TRBD1, 5 bases. Trimming took off 6 bases at V and 3 bases at J, with 12 bases between the two ends. This CDR3 has 13 residues. Germline CDR1 and CDR2: GTSNPN and SVGIG (reference sequence). CDR3 DNA: TGTGCCTGCTGGGGGGGTCCCAATCAGCCCCAGCATTTT. Encoded protein: CACWGGPNQPQHF.

The chain uses TRBV9 and TRBJ2-7; TRBD1 is a possible D gene (5 bases). Germline V CDR1 and CDR2: SGDLS, YYNGEE. The CDR3 totals 14 residues. V lost 2 bases, J lost 1 base, and 10 bases lay in between. The DNA of the CDR3 is TGTGCCAGCAGCGTGGGGCTAGAATCCTACGAGCAGTACTTC. The encoded protein is CASSVGLESYEQYF.

The V and J genes are TRBV14 and TRBJ1-6, with 8 positions matching TRBD1. Germline CDR1 and CDR2: SGHDN and FVKESK. V trimming: 0 bases; J trimming: 13 bases; junction bases outside the gene matches: 5. The CDR3 runs to 14 residues. CDR3 nucleotide sequence: TGTGCCAGCAGCCAAGAGATTCAGGGGGCCCCCCTCCACTTT. Translated, it gives CASSQEIQGAPLHF.

The chain joins TRBV30 to TRBJ1-4; maybe TRBD1 (6 bases). From germline, CDR1 is GTSNPN and CDR2 SVGIG (reference sequence). Between the trimmed V and J ends, which lost 4 bases and 8 bases, there was a span of 14 bases. The CDR3 runs 13 residues. The CDR3 DNA reads as TGTGCCTGGAATAAGGGGGTTCTCGAAAAACTGTTTTTT. It codes for CAWNKGVLEKLFF. The full variable domain, completed using reference TRBV30 and TRBJ1-4, is SQTIHQWPATLVQPVGSPLSLECTVEGTSNPNLYWYRQAAGRGLQLLFYSVGIGQISSEVPQNLSASRPQDRQFILSSKKLLLSDSGFYLCAWNKGVLEKLFFGSGTQLSVL.

The chain employs TRBV5-1 and TRBJ1-2; TRBD1 matches 9 bases. J gave up 6 bases and V 5 bases, and 5 bases lay outside the gene matches. Germline assignment: CDR1 SGHRS and CDR2 YFSETQ. The CDR3 consists of 13 residues. CDR3 region: CASSGQGRDGYTF. In DNA, the CDR3 is TGCGCCAGCAGTGGACAGGGGAGGGATGGCTACACCTTC.

The J gene is TRBJ2-1, the V gene TRBV11-2, with unresolved D. Trimming took off 5 bases at V and 7 bases at J, with 6 bases between the two ends. This CDR3 region has 11 residues. Per germline, CDR1 SGHAT and CDR2 FQNNGV. CDR3 loop: CASSPSNEQFF. DNA for the CDR3: TGTGCCAGCAGCCCCAGTAATGAGCAGTTCTTC.

The chain is built from TRBV7-2 and TRBJ1-1; TRBD1 matches at 7 bases. Germline V gene sequence: CDR1 SGHTA, CDR2 FQGNSA. V lost 6 bases, J lost 10 bases, and 14 bases stayed unmatched. The CDR3 runs to 14 residues. The DNA of the CDR3 is TGTGCCAGCAGTTCCCCCGGACAGGTCCGAGGAGCTTTCTTT. Translated: CASSSPGQVRGAFF.

The chain joins TRBV2 to TRBJ1-6; D unclear. Per germline, CDR1 SNHLY and CDR2 FYNNEI. The CDR3 length is 13 residues. The ends were cut back, 10 bases at V and 7 bases at J, with 14 bases in the middle. The CDR3 loop reads CANPPFENSPLHF. The CDR3 DNA is TGTGCCAACCCGCCGTTCGAGAATTCACCCCTCCACTTT.

The chain uses TRBV7-2 and TRBJ2-7, with 12 nucleotides matching TRBD2. Germline assignment: CDR1 SGHTA and CDR2 FQGNSA. CDR3 length: 17 residues. Trimming cost V 2 bases and J 5 bases; bases outside gene matches: 10. The CDR3 sequence: CASSLSSGLAGINEQYF. CDR3 nucleotides: TGTGCCAGCAGCTTAAGTTCCGGACTAGCGGGGATCAACGAGCAGTACTTC.

The rearrangement links TRBV9 to TRBJ1-2; D unresolved. This CDR3 is built from 14 residues. Germline-derived CDR1 and CDR2 are SGDLS and YYNGEE. Trimming stripped 1 base from V and 4 bases from J, with 11 bases between. The CDR3 region has the DNA TGTGCCAGCAGCGTAAGCCCAGCGGGCTATGGCTACACCTTC. This sequence encodes CASSVSPAGYGYTF.

V is TRBV9 and J is TRBJ1-6; 9 nucleotides line up with TRBD1. J was trimmed by 4 bases and V by 3 bases; bases with no gene match: 5. The CDR3 loop spans 16 amino acids. CDR1 is SGDLS and CDR2 is YYNGEE in the germline V gene. The CDR3 region has the DNA TGTGCCAGCAGCGCTAGAGGACAGGGGTATAATTCACCCCTCCACTTT. Protein product: CASSARGQGYNSPLHF.

The chain carries TRBV15 and TRBJ1-1; perhaps TRBD1 as D (6 bases). Germline loops: CDR1 LNHNV, CDR2 YYDKDF (reference sequence). This CDR3 contains 14 residues. Trimming stripped 7 bases from V and 6 bases from J, with 18 bases between. The CDR3 nucleotides read TGTGCCACCATGAGCCTCAACAGGGCCCCTGAAGCTTTCTTT. Residues: CATMSLNRAPEAFF.

The sample holds a few counts of this clone. V usage is TRBV5-4 and J usage is TRBJ1-2; 9 bases align to TRBD1. The CDR3 covers 14 residues. Trimming cost V 4 bases and J 4 bases; bases outside gene matches: 5. Germline values: CDR1 SGHNT, CDR2 YYREEE (reference sequence). CDR3 DNA sequence: TGTGCCAGCAGCCTACAGGGGGCCGTCTATGGCTACACCTTC. The encoded protein is CASSLQGAVYGYTF.

The chain has TRBV11-2 and TRBJ2-1; D remains unclear. V lost 2 bases and J 0 bases, leaving 5 bases between the germline ends. Germline CDR1 and CDR2: SGHAT and FQNNGV. The CDR3 has 14 amino acids. As DNA, the CDR3 is TGTGCCAGCAGCTTACTGAGCTCCTACAATGAGCAGTTCTTC. This encodes CASSLLSSYNEQFF.